This T cell receptor (beta chain) was captured in a study of cytomegalovirus exposure and HLA in healthy donors. The study, taken as a whole, reports: Previous analysis showed most TCR beta V segments were productive about 87% or about 30% of the time. Cytomegalovirus status, reportedly, was diagnosed with high specificity and sensitivity by the classifier. Sequencing depth across donors, presence/absence analyses assumed, was roughly uniform.

V lost 0 bases and J 6 bases, leaving 6 bases between the germline ends. CDR3 length: 13 residues. Germline CDR1 KGHSH, CDR2 LQKENI. This clone was seen once. What it binds is unknown. This PCR relied on a set of 60 Vbeta primers and 13 Jbeta primers. Sequencing used immunoSEQ multiplex PCR; TCRdb keeps in-frame clones, though not all of them. The table records about 35,000 clones, 75% to 90% of them present only once. The J gene is TRBJ1-5, the V gene TRBV18; no clear D. The sequenced sample consisted of PBMCs. The sequence was obtained from a male donor in good health and CMV-seronegative. CDR3 sequence reads: CASSPPGSQPQHF. The CDR3 DNA is TGTGCCAGCTCACCACCCGGGAGTCAGCCCCAGCATTTT.